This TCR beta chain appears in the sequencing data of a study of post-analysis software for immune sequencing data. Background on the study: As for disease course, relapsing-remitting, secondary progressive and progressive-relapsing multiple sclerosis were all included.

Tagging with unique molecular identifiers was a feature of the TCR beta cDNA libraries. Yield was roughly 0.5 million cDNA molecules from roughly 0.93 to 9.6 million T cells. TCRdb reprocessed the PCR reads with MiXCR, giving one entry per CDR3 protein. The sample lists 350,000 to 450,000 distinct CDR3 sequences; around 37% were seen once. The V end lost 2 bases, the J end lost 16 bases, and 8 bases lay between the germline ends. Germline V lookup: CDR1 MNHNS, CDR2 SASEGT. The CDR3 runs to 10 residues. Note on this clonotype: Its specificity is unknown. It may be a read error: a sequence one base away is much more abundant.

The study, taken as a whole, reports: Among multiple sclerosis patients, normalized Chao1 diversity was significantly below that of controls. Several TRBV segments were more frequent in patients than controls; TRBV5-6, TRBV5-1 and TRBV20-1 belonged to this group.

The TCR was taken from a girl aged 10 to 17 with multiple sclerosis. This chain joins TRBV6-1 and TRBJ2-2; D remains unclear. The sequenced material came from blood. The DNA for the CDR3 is TGTGCCAGCAGTGAATATAAGCGGTTTTTT. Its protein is CASSEYKRFF.